Following are 9 T cell receptor beta chains from one sample sequenced in a study of T cell clonotyping in hematopoietic cell transplantation. Noted time point: recipient sample about 28 days before transplant, after cytoreduction. Sequenced by immunoSEQ multiplex PCR; TCRdb stores in-frame clones only, minus some. The table shows some 30,000 clones, with 90% to 95% occurring only once. The sample was peripheral blood mononuclear cells, taken before stem cell transplant. These receptors all come from a man over 45 with acute myeloid leukemia. Some clones in this sample may be carry-over from other donors' samples.

The V call is TRBV5-1, the J call TRBJ1-1; D remains ambiguous. Germline loops: CDR1 SGHRS, CDR2 YFSETQ. CDR3 length equals 15 residues. V lost 1 base to trimming and J lost 5 bases, with 15 bases between them. The CDR3 sequence is CASSLTALGGTEAFF. The CDR3 DNA follows: TGCGCCAGCAGCTTGACGGCGCTAGGAGGAACTGAAGCTTTCTTT.

V is TRBV18 and J is TRBJ1-1, with TRBD1 identical over 9 bases. Germline CDR1 KGHSH, CDR2 LQKENI. V lost 2 bases and J lost 6; bases outside the gene matches: 7. This CDR3 has 15 amino acids. The DNA of the CDR3 is TGTGCCAGCTCACCAGGTATGGGGACAGGGCCTGAAGCTTTCTTT. Amino acid sequence: CASSPGMGTGPEAFF.

The chain couples TRBV7-2 to TRBJ2-5; D is unclear. CDR3 length: 13 residues. V was trimmed by 4 bases and J by 0 bases, leaving 6 bases between them. CDR1 SGHTA and CDR2 FQGNSA come from the germline V gene. CDR3 protein: CASSSQYQETQYF. The CDR3 bases are TGTGCCAGCAGCTCTCAGTACCAAGAGACCCAGTACTTC. Full variable domain (outside the CDR3, taken from reference TRBV7-2 and TRBJ2-5): GAGVSQSPSNKVTEKGKDVELRCDPISGHTALYWYRQSLGQGLEFLIYFQGNSAPDKSGLPSDRFSAERTGGSVSTLTIQRTQQEDSAVYLCASSSQYQETQYFGPGTRLLVL.

V is TRBV11-3 and J is TRBJ2-2, with D perhaps matching TRBD2 (6 bases). The V and J ends lost 4 bases and 4 bases respectively, with 16 bases between them. The CDR3 has 16 residues. Germline V gene data show CDR1 as SGHNT and CDR2 as YENEEA. The CDR3 sequence is CASSSGYGSGTGELFF. The DNA of the CDR3 is TGTGCCAGCAGCTCTGGGTACGGGAGTGGCACCGGGGAGCTGTTTTTT.

The rearrangement uses TRBV4-3 and TRBJ1-4; perhaps TRBD1 as D (5 bases). The CDR3 runs 15 residues. Trimming took 2 bases from V and 6 from J, leaving 13 bases between them. CDR1 is LGHNA, CDR2 YSLEER, per germline. This CDR3 is CASSQSTGGYEKLFF. The CDR3 nucleotides are TGCGCCAGCAGCCAATCTACAGGAGGCTATGAAAAACTGTTTTTT.

CDR3 region: CASSLTHQETQYF. CDR3 sequence (DNA): TGTGCCAGCAGCTTAACCCACCAAGAGACCCAGTACTTC. The J gene is TRBJ2-5, the V gene TRBV7-6, with D hard to call. Between the trimmed V and J ends, which lost 2 bases and 0 bases, there was a span of 4 bases. Germline V gives CDR1 SGHVS, CDR2 FNYEAQ. CDR3 length: 13 residues.

The chain couples TRBV4-3 to TRBJ1-5; D gene uncertain. The germline gives CDR1 LGHNA, CDR2 YSLEER. CDR3 size: 16 residues. The V and J ends lost 0 bases and 4 bases respectively, with 13 bases between them. The CDR3 DNA reads TGCGCCAGCAGCCAAGATGGGAGAGGGAGAAATCAGCCCCAGCATTTT. It codes for CASSQDGRGRNQPQHF.

The genes are TRBV30 and TRBJ2-5; D uncertain. Trimming shortened V by 1 base and J by 2 bases, and 5 bases separated the two germline ends. Germline assignment: CDR1 GTSNPN and CDR2 SVGIG (reference sequence). The CDR3 runs 12 residues. The DNA of the CDR3 is TGTGCCTGGAGTGGCCTTCAAGAGACCCAGTACTTC. Its translation: CAWSGLQETQYF.

The V call is TRBV4-1, the J call TRBJ1-4; no definite D call. CDR3 length equals 15 residues. The ends were cut back, 4 bases at V and 5 bases at J, with 14 bases in the middle. Germline V lookup: CDR1 MGHRA, CDR2 YSYEKL. The CDR3 here is CASSPPIRTNEKLFF. Here the CDR3 DNA reads TGCGCCAGCAGCCCTCCGATCCGGACGAATGAAAAACTGTTTTTT.